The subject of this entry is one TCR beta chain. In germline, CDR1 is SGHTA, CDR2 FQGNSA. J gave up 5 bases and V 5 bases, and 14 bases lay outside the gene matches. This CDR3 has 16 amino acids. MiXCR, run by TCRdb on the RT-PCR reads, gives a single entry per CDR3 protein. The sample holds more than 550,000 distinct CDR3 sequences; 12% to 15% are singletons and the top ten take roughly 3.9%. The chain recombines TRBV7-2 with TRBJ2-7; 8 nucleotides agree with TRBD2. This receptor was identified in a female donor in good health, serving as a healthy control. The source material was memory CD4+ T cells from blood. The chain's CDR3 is CASSVGARGGLDEQYF. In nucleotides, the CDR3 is TGTGCCAGCAGCGTCGGCGCCCGGGGGGGGCTCGACGAGCAGTACTTC.